The source of this TCR beta chain is a study of PD-1 blockade in classical Hodgkin lymphoma. Data came from immunoSEQ multiplex PCR; TCRdb stores just in-frame clones and leaves some out. The sample yields about 93,000 clones, 80% to 90% seen once. V shed 0 bases and J shed 7 bases, with 13 bases lying between them. Germline V gene lookup returns CDR1 LGHNA and CDR2 YSLEER. The CDR3 is 15 amino acids. Each patient experienced a relapse that followed autologous stem cell transplantation, and brentuximab vedotin exposure varied. The chain recombines TRBV4-3 with TRBJ2-1; TRBD2 is a possible D gene (6 bases). Specimen: peripheral blood mononuclear cells (PBMCs), collected before the second cycle of nivolumab. The TCR sequence derives from a human donor with classical Hodgkin lymphoma. In nucleotides, the CDR3 is TGCGCCAGCAGCCAAGACAGGACTACAAAGAATGAGCAGTTCTTC. Protein: CASSQDRTTKNEQFF.